This TCR beta chain derives from a study of graft-versus-host responses after intestinal transplantation. Study in general: Transplant types were multivisceral, liver-intestinal, or isolated intestinal.

V gave up 9 bases and J gave up 5 bases; unmatched junction bases: 9. Germline V CDR1 and CDR2: SNHLY, FYNNEI. The CDR3 covers 15 residues. Worth noting for this clone: The antigen is not known.

Profiled with immunoSEQ multiplex PCR; TCRdb holds only in-frame clones, not every one. Among 80,000 to 100,000 clones listed, about nine tenths were seen once. The rearrangement links TRBV2 to TRBJ2-5; 13 bases align to TRBD2. The sequencing used unstimulated CD4+ T cells sorted from spleen or lymph node cells, collected before intestinal transplant. This clonotype originated in a human donor who received an intestinal transplant. The CDR3 bases are TGTGCCAGTGTAACTAGCGGGGGGGCCGCCGAGACCCAGTACTTC. Its protein is CASVTSGGAAETQYF.